A selection of T cell receptor beta chains follows, all from one sample in a study of blood T cell repertoires in COVID-19. The repertoire was sequenced with immunoSEQ multiplex PCR; TCRdb's copy has only in-frame clones and lacks some. The sample holds 180,000 or so clones, 88% seen once. The sequencing input was peripheral blood. These receptors originate from a man between 18 and 35 years old with active or convalescent COVID-19. The conserved cysteine and the conserved F or W are not part of the CDR3 here. A D gene is named only where the DNA matches it firmly.

cdr3_aa	d_call	v_call	j_call
ASSLSAGDGYGYT	.	TRBV27	TRBJ1-2
ASSLSRDKQKY	.	TRBV12-3/TRBV12-4	TRBJ2-7
ASSPRQGRTGELF	TRBD1	TRBV11-3	TRBJ2-2
ASSSGPGSTEAF	.	TRBV18	TRBJ1-1
ASSPTSGSTHTQY	TRBD2	TRBV18	TRBJ2-3
AITPSAGGPTDTQY	TRBD2	TRBV10-3	TRBJ2-3
ASSRTTTGTNTEAF	.	TRBV19	TRBJ1-1
ASSIVSGVEQF	.	TRBV19	TRBJ2-1
SAIWLAEAF	.	TRBV20-1	TRBJ1-1
ASSIQRGPNQPQH	TRBD1	TRBV19	TRBJ1-5
AWRPITGNTEAF	.	TRBV30	TRBJ1-1
ASSLPAGSNYNEQF	.	TRBV13	TRBJ2-1
ATSSDRYGYT	.	TRBV15	TRBJ1-2
ASSTLRGKVKRGF	.	TRBV11-2	TRBJ2-1
ASSPYPGNTIY	.	TRBV12-3/TRBV12-4	TRBJ1-3
ASSRAGSSGYEQY	.	TRBV3-1/TRBV3-2	TRBJ2-7
ASSLSTSGIVGELF	TRBD2	TRBV7-8	TRBJ2-2
ASSVTGLNSPLH	.	TRBV9	TRBJ1-6
ASSLLNEQF	.	TRBV16	TRBJ2-1
ASRDGTANYGYT	TRBD1	TRBV5-1	TRBJ1-2
ASSLGSSGDQPQH	.	TRBV5-5	TRBJ1-5
SASRGGGIYEQY	.	TRBV20-1	TRBJ2-7
ASSLGGTSGTDTQY	TRBD2	TRBV7-3	TRBJ2-3
ASSSGQVRGEKLF	TRBD1	TRBV6-2/TRBV6-3	TRBJ1-4
ASSLGTGGREKLF	TRBD1	TRBV5-1	TRBJ1-4
AWSRQGQNYGYT	TRBD1	TRBV30	TRBJ1-2
ASSIDWRYNEQF	.	TRBV19	TRBJ2-1
ASSPGLAEGNTGELF	TRBD2	TRBV7-9	TRBJ2-2
ASSLPYATNRGPDYGYT	TRBD1	TRBV5-4	TRBJ1-2
ASTLWRGDTGELF	TRBD2	TRBV11-2	TRBJ2-2
ASSLALGTAEKLF	TRBD1	TRBV5-1	TRBJ1-4
SASAAGLEQY	.	TRBV20-1	TRBJ2-7
AWAPVGYEQY	.	TRBV30	TRBJ2-7
ASASGQGMGEQY	TRBD1	TRBV7-9	TRBJ2-7
ASTPTGEVFETQY	TRBD1	TRBV5-1	TRBJ2-5
ASSEARQVNYGYT	.	TRBV2	TRBJ1-2
ATSRGVSGTYNEQF	.	TRBV15	TRBJ2-1
ASSLVVPASGGTGELF	TRBD2	TRBV7-9	TRBJ2-2
ASSHRGFEKLF	.	TRBV4-3	TRBJ1-4
ASSARTGQAEKLF	TRBD1	TRBV19	TRBJ1-4
ASSEPGLAATGELF	TRBD2	TRBV28	TRBJ2-2
ATSRGTSGAYEQY	TRBD2	TRBV15	TRBJ2-7
ASSISLSGGIYNEQF	TRBD2	TRBV19	TRBJ2-1
ACGGGLNTEAF	.	TRBV28	TRBJ1-1
ASSESGGVSSYEQY	TRBD2	TRBV25-1	TRBJ2-7
ASSPRTGSDTGELF	TRBD1	TRBV9	TRBJ2-2
ASSPSPGQSSYNSPLH	.	TRBV21-1	TRBJ1-6
ASSKGQEYSNQPQH	.	TRBV21-1	TRBJ1-5
ASSEARDAEITDTQY	.	TRBV2	TRBJ2-3
ASSKTRASGGQETQY	TRBD2	TRBV7-9	TRBJ2-5
ASSFTSGINTGELF	TRBD2	TRBV5-1	TRBJ2-2
ASSPTSAYNEQF	TRBD2	TRBV18	TRBJ2-1
ASSPNGGQGAIYGYT	TRBD1	TRBV7-8	TRBJ1-2
ARDRGGLSGYT	.	TRBV19	TRBJ1-2
ASGPTFNEKLF	.	TRBV12-3/TRBV12-4	TRBJ1-4
ASSYSIAGGRETQY	TRBD2	TRBV6-2/TRBV6-3	TRBJ2-5
ASSQETGPSYNEQF	TRBD1	TRBV4-1	TRBJ2-1